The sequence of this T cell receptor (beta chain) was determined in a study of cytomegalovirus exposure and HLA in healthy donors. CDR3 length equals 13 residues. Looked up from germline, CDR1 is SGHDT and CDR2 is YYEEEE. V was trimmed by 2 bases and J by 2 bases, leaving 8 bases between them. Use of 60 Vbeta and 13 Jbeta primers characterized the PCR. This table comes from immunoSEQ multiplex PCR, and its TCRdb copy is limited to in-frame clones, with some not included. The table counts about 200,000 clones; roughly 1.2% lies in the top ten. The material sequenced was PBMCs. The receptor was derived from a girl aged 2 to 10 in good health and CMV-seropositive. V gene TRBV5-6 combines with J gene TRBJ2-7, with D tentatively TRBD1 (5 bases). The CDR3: CASSFTGAYEQYF. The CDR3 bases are TGTGCCAGCAGCTTTACAGGCGCCTACGAGCAGTACTTC. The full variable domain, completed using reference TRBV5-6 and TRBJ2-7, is DAGVTQSPTHLIKTRGQQVTLRCSPKSGHDTVSWYQQALGQGPQFIFQYYEEEERQRGNFPDRFSGHQFPNYSSELNVNALLLGDSALYLCASSFTGAYEQYFGPGTRLTVT.